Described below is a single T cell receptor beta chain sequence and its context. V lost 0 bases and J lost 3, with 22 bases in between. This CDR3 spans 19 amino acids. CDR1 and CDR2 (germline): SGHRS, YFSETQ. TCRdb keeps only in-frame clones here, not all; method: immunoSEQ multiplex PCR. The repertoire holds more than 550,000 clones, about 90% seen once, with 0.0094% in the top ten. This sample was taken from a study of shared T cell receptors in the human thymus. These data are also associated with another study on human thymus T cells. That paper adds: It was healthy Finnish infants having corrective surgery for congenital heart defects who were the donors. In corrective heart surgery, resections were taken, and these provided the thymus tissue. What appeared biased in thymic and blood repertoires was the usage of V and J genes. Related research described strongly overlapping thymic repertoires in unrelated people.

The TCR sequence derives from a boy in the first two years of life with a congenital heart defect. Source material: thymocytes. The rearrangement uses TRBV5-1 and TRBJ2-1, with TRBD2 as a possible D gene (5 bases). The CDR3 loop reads CASSLVEGRPPDVYNEQFF. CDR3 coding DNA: TGCGCCAGCAGCTTGGTTGAGGGTCGCCCACCCGACGTCTACAATGAGCAGTTCTTC.